This T cell receptor beta chain stems from a study of cytomegalovirus exposure and HLA in healthy donors. Notes on the study in general: Judged likely to be a sequencing artifact was a cluster of highly shared sequence variants. Productive rates of about 90% or about 30% were seen for most TCR beta V segments in an earlier analysis.

As concerns this clone: Its target is not known.

This CDR3 spans 16 amino acids. From germline, CDR1 is SGDLS and CDR2 YYNGEE. V lost 1 base to trimming and J lost 5 bases; unmatched junction nucleotides: 9. Vbeta (60) and Jbeta (13) primers were used in the PCR. TCRdb's table, derived via immunoSEQ multiplex PCR, lists solely in-frame clones and lacks some. The sample shows about 220,000 clones, more than 65% of them seen only once. Sequencing was performed on PBMCs. The origin of this receptor is a woman aged 30 to 39 in good health and CMV-seronegative. The chain links TRBV9 to TRBJ2-1; TRBD1 aligns across 7 bases. CDR3: CASSVRGRRNNNEQFF. As DNA, the CDR3 is TGTGCCAGCAGCGTAAGGGGGCGGAGGAATAACAATGAGCAGTTCTTC.